This record looks at one TCR beta chain sequence and its context. Its matching antigen is unknown. These data come from a study of T cell responses to AZD1222 COVID-19 vaccine. The CDR3 length is 16 residues. Germline trimming cut 2 bases from V and 5 bases from J; bases unmatched to any gene: 9. Germline loops: CDR1 KGHSH, CDR2 LQKENI. Regarding the study as a whole: Repertoires in all cases were sampled only once the peak T cell response had passed. It should be noted that donors were predominantly white British and more often female, and clonal diversity was possibly underestimated. Unmutated variant regions reportedly attract nearly half of all spike-specific TCRs.

The table came from immunoSEQ multiplex PCR; TCRdb's copy has only in-frame clones and leaves some out. This table holds about 97,000 clones, roughly 87% found once. The V gene is TRBV18, the J gene TRBJ2-5; 9 positions agree with TRBD1. Sample: peripheral blood, taken on day 0 of AZD1222 vaccination. This TCR was sampled from an adult in good health. The CDR3: CASSPARDRVLETQYF. The CDR3 bases are TGTGCCAGCTCACCAGCAAGGGACAGGGTTTTGGAGACCCAGTACTTC.